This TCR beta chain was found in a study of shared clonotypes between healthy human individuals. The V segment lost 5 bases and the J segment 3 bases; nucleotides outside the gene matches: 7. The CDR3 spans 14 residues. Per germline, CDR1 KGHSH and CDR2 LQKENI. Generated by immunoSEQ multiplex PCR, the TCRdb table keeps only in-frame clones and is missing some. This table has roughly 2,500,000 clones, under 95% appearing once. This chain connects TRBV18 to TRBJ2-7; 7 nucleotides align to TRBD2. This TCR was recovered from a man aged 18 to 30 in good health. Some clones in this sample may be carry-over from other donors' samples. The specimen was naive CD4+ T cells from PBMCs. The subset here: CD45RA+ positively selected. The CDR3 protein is CASSWSGIGYEQYF. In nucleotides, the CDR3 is TGTGCCAGCTCATGGAGCGGGATCGGCTACGAGCAGTACTTC.